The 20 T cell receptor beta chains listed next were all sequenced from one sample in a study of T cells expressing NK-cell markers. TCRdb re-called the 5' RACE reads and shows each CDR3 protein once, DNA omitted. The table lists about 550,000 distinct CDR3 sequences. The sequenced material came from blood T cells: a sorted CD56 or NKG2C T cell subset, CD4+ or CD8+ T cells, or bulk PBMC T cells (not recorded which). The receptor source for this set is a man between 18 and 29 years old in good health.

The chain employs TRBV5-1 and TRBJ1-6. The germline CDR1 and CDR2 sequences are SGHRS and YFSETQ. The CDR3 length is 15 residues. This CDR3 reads CASSRSAADNSPLHF.

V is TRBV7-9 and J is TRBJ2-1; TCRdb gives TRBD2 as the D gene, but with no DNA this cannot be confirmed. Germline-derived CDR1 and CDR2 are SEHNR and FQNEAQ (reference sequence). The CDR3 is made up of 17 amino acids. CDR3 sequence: CASSLVTSGRVYNEQFF.

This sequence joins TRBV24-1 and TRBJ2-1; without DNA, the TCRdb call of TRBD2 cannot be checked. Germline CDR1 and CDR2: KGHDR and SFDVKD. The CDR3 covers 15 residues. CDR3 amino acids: CATSRASGTYNEQFF.

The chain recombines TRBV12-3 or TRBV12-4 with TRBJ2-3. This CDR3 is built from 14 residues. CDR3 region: CASSLYSRTDTQYF.

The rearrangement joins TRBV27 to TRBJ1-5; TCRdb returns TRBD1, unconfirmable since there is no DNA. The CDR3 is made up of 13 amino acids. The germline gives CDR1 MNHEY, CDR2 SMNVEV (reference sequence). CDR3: CASRATWGQPQHF.

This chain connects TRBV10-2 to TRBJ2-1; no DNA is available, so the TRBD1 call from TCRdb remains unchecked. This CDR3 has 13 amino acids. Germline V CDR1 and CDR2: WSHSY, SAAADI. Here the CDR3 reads CASMSGLGGEQFF.

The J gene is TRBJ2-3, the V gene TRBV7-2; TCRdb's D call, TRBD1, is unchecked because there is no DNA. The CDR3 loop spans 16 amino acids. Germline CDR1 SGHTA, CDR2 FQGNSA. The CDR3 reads CASSLEFRQGGDTQYF. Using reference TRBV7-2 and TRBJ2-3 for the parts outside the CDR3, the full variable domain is GAGVSQSPSNKVTEKGKDVELRCDPISGHTALYWYRQSLGQGLEFLIYFQGNSAPDKSGLPSDRFSAERTGGSVSTLTIQRTQQEDSAVYLCASSLEFRQGGDTQYFGPGTRLTVL.

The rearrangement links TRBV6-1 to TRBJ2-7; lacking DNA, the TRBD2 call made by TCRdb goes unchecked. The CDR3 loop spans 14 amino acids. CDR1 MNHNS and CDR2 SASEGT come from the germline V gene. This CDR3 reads CASSRISGTYEQYF.

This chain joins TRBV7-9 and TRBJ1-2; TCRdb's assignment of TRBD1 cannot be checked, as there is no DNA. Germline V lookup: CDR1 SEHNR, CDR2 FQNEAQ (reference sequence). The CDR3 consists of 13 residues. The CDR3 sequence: CASSQGQGNGYTF.

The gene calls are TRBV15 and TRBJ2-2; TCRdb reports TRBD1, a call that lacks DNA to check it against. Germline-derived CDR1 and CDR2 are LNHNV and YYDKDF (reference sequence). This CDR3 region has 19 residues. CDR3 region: CATSRDLGGGPLNTGELFF.

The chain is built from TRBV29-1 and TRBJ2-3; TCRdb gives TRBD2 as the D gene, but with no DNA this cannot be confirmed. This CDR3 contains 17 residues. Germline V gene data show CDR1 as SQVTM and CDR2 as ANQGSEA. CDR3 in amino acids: CSVGSLAGGRSTDTQYF.

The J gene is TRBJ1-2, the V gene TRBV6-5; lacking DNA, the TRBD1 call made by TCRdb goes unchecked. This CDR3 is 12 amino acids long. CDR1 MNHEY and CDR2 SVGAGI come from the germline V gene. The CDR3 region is CASGSGVYGYTF.

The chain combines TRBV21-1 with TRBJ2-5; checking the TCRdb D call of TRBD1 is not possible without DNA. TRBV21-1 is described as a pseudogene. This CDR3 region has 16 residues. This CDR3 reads CASSPAAGSPVETQYF.

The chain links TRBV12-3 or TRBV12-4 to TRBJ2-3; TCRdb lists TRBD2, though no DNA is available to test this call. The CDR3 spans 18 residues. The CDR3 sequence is CASSFPTRSGRVADTQYF.

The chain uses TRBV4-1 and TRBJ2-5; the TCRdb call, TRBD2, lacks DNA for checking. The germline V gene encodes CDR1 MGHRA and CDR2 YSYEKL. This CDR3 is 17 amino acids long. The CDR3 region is CASSLLAAGVLQETQYF.

Here the CDR3 reads CASSDTYGETQYF. This chain uses TRBV6-1 with TRBJ2-5. CDR1 is MNHNS and CDR2 is SASEGT in the germline V gene. CDR3 length: 13 amino acids.

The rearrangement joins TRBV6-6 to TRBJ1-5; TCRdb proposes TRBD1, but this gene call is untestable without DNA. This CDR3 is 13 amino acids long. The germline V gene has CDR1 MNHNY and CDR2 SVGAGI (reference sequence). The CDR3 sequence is CASSYIVRGESHF.

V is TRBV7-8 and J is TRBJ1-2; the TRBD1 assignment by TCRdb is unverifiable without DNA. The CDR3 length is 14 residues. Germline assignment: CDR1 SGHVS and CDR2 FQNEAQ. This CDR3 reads CASSLETGARGYTF. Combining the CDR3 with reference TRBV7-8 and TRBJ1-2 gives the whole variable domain GAGVSQSPRYKVAKRGQDVALRCDPISGHVSLFWYQQALGQGPEFLTYFQNEAQLDKSGLPSDRFFAERPEGSVSTLKIQRTQQEDSAVYLCASSLETGARGYTFGSGTRLTVV.

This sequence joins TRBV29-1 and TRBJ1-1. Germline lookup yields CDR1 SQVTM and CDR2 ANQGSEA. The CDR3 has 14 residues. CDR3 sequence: CSVESSRRNTEAFF.

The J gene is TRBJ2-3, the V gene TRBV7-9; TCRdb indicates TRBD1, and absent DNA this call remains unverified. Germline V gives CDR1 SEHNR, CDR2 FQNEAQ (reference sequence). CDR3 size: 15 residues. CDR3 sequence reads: CASRQGPSRTDTQYF.